These 28 T cell receptor beta chains were sequenced from one sample in a study of T cells in Graves' hyperthyroidism and ophthalmopathy. RNA transcripts served as the template for amplifying TCR beta CDR3 regions. The primer set for the first-round RT-PCR of the TCR CDR3 was HTBI. Each CDR3 protein gets one entry after TCRdb re-called the multiplex PCR reads with MiXCR. The repertoire consists of about 600,000 distinct CDR3 sequences, with 16% occurring once and the leading ten covering approximately 3.5%. Sequencing was carried out using blood. Source of these receptors: a woman in her thirties or forties with Graves' ophthalmopathy.

This clonotype was recorded many times. J is TRBJ1-2 and V is TRBV6-1, with 7 bases identical to TRBD1. Germline lookup yields CDR1 MNHNS and CDR2 SASEGT. V lost 4 bases, J lost 6 bases, and 11 bases stayed unmatched. This CDR3 region has 15 residues. The CDR3 region has the DNA TGTGCCAGCAGTGGGTCGACAGGGAGGGAGGATGGCTACACCTTC. Amino acid sequence: CASSGSTGREDGYTF.

The sample holds a few counts of this clonotype. The rearrangement uses TRBV5-1 and TRBJ2-7, with D possibly matching TRBD1 (5 bases). Trimming pared 3 bases from V and 5 bases from J, leaving 18 bases between. This CDR3 contains 15 residues. CDR1 SGHRS and CDR2 YFSETQ come from the germline V gene. The CDR3 reads CASSWGPEFRNEQYF. The CDR3 DNA sequence: TGCGCCAGCAGCTGGGGCCCGGAGTTTAGGAACGAGCAGTACTTC.

This chain links TRBV2 with TRBJ1-3; D gene ambiguous. From germline, CDR1 is SNHLY and CDR2 FYNNEI. The CDR3 covers 17 residues. V was shortened by 3 bases and J by 0 bases, with 15 bases between the two germline ends. CDR3 sequence reads: CASSDEFGVGSGNTIYF. The DNA for the CDR3 is TGTGCCAGCAGTGACGAGTTTGGGGTCGGCTCTGGAAACACCATATATTTT.

This clonotype occurred a few times. The rearrangement uses TRBV15 and TRBJ2-5; D is ambiguous. The length of the CDR3 is 15 residues. Trimming removed 0 bases from V and 1 base from J, with 9 bases in between. From germline, CDR1 is LNHNV and CDR2 YYDKDF (reference sequence). The CDR3 nucleotides read TGTGCCACCAGCAGAGATTTGATGGCCCAAGAGACCCAGTACTTC. This translates into CATSRDLMAQETQYF.

The chain recombines TRBV19 with TRBJ2-2; D may be TRBD1 (5 bases). This CDR3 region has 12 residues. The V end was cut by 7 bases, the J end by 6 bases, with 9 bases between. Germline CDR1 is LNHDA and CDR2 is SQIVND (reference sequence). CDR3 amino acids: CASKTVPGELFF. In DNA, the CDR3 is TGTGCCAGTAAGACAGTCCCCGGGGAGCTGTTTTTT. The full variable domain, in which reference TRBV19 and TRBJ2-2 provide the parts outside the CDR3, is DGGITQSPKYLFRKEGQNVTLSCEQNLNHDAMYWYRQDPGQGLRLIYYSQIVNDFQKGDIAEGYSVSREKKESFPLTVTSAQKNPTAFYLCASKTVPGELFFGEGSRLTVL.

In its sample, this clonotype was seen many times. This chain joins TRBV7-6 and TRBJ1-2; 8 nucleotides align to TRBD1. V shed 2 bases and J 4 bases; nucleotides not matched to a gene: 6. Germline assignment: CDR1 SGHVS and CDR2 FNYEAQ. The CDR3 has 15 residues. The CDR3 reads CASSLTGTGAYGYTF. The CDR3 coding sequence is TGTGCCAGCAGCTTAACCGGGACAGGAGCCTATGGCTACACCTTC.

This chain uses TRBV28 with TRBJ1-1; D is unclear. The V and J ends lost 7 bases and 4 bases respectively, with 16 bases between them. The germline V gene encodes CDR1 MDHEN and CDR2 SYDVKM. The CDR3 length is 14 residues. The CDR3 loop is CASTRGPWGTEAFF. CDR3 DNA sequence: TGTGCCAGCACCCGAGGACCCTGGGGCACTGAAGCTTTCTTT. The complete variable domain, with remaining parts taken from reference TRBV28 and TRBJ1-1, reads DVKVTQSSRYLVKRTGEKVFLECVQDMDHENMFWYRQDPGLGLRLIYFSYDVKMKEKGDIPEGYSVSREKKERFSLILESASTNQTSMYLCASTRGPWGTEAFFGQGTRLTVV.

This chain connects TRBV19 to TRBJ1-5; unclear D gene. V was trimmed by 3 bases and J by 2 bases, leaving 2 bases between them. Germline V gene data show CDR1 as LNHDA and CDR2 as SQIVND (reference sequence). The CDR3 sequence is 12 residues long. The CDR3 sequence: CASSMGNQPQHF. Written as DNA, the CDR3 is TGTGCCAGTAGTATGGGCAATCAGCCCCAGCATTTT.

V usage is TRBV4-1 and J usage is TRBJ1-4; the D gene is possibly TRBD1 (5 bases). The CDR3 length is 14 residues. The V end was cut by 1 base, the J end by 2 bases, with 5 bases between. CDR1 MGHRA and CDR2 YSYEKL come from the germline V gene. DNA for the CDR3: TGCGCCAGCAGCCAAGGACAGACTAATGAAAAACTGTTTTTT. Protein product: CASSQGQTNEKLFF.

This clonotype appeared a few times. This chain uses TRBV20-1 with TRBJ2-3, with TRBD1 matching over 8 bases. The CDR3 has 15 amino acids. With V trimmed by 5 bases and J by 2 bases, 9 bases remained unmatched. The germline CDR1 and CDR2 sequences are DFQATT and SNEGSKA (reference sequence). The DNA for the CDR3 is TGCAGTGCTCTCCATTCGGGACAGGTCACAGATACGCAGTATTTT. This translates into CSALHSGQVTDTQYF.

At least ten counts were recorded for this clonotype. This chain joins TRBV5-1 and TRBJ2-5; TRBD1 matches at 7 bases. CDR1 SGHRS and CDR2 YFSETQ come from the germline V gene. Unmatched junction bases numbered 10, after V lost 4 bases and J lost 4 bases. The CDR3 spans 15 residues. CDR3 coding DNA: TGCGCCAGCAGCCCTAACAGGGGTGGAAGAGAGACCCAGTACTTC. This codes for CASSPNRGGRETQYF. The whole variable domain, filled in from reference TRBV5-1 and TRBJ2-5, reads KAGVTQTPRYLIKTRGQQVTLSCSPISGHRSVSWYQQTPGQGLQFLFEYFSETQRNKGNFPGRFSGRQFSNSRSEMNVSTLELGDSALYLCASSPNRGGRETQYFGPGTRLLVL.

The V call is TRBV27, the J call TRBJ2-5; 7 nucleotides line up with TRBD2. The CDR3 has 19 amino acids. Germline V lookup: CDR1 MNHEY, CDR2 SMNVEV (reference sequence). Trimming removed 6 bases from V and 12 bases from J; junction bases left unmatched: 31. The CDR3 reads CASSRPPGPAEREVGSEYF. In DNA, the CDR3 is TGTGCCAGCAGCCGACCACCGGGGCCGGCGGAGCGGGAAGTGGGGTCGGAGTACTTC.

This clonotype has only a few counts. The genes are TRBV7-9 and TRBJ1-2; no firm D call. The length of the CDR3 is 15 residues. In germline, CDR1 is SEHNR, CDR2 FQNEAQ (reference sequence). V was cut by 1 base and J by 4 bases, with 13 bases left in between. This chain's CDR3 is CASSLGAIGIYGYTF. Written as DNA, the CDR3 is TGTGCCAGCAGCTTAGGTGCGATCGGGATCTATGGCTACACCTTC.

There are many counts of this clonotype. This chain uses TRBV3-1 with TRBJ2-1; 11 nucleotides agree with TRBD2. Germline V gene data show CDR1 as LGHDT and CDR2 as YNNKEL (reference sequence). The CDR3 has 14 residues. V gave up 0 bases and J gave up 12 bases; unmatched junction bases: 4. The CDR3 sequence is CASSQDPGLAGQFF. In nucleotides, the CDR3 is TGTGCCAGCAGCCAAGATCCAGGACTAGCGGGGCAGTTCTTC.

This clonotype was counted many times. The chain has TRBV24-1 and TRBJ2-3, with 11 nucleotides matching TRBD2. V gave up 4 bases and J gave up 2 bases; unmatched junction bases: 4. This CDR3 comprises 16 residues. Germline V CDR1 and CDR2: KGHDR, SFDVKD. The CDR3 spells CATSDASGRSTDTQYF. The CDR3 DNA reads as TGTGCCACCAGTGACGCTAGCGGGAGGTCCACAGATACGCAGTATTTT.

This clonotype showed up many times. The gene calls are TRBV5-1 and TRBJ1-5, with D uncertain. This CDR3 region has 11 residues. Germline V gene sequence: CDR1 SGHRS, CDR2 YFSETQ. The V end lost 4 bases, the J end lost 7 bases, and 6 bases lay between the germline ends. CDR3 DNA sequence: TGCGCCAGCAGCAAACCACAGCCCCAGCATTTT. It encodes CASSKPQPQHF. Combining the CDR3 with reference TRBV5-1 and TRBJ1-5 gives the whole variable domain KAGVTQTPRYLIKTRGQQVTLSCSPISGHRSVSWYQQTPGQGLQFLFEYFSETQRNKGNFPGRFSGRQFSNSRSEMNVSTLELGDSALYLCASSKPQPQHFGDGTRLSIL.

This clonotype was seen a handful of times. Mismatch with germline at one junction end may stem from a read error. The V and J genes are TRBV28 and TRBJ2-1, with D hard to call. This CDR3 is built from 11 residues. Germline assignment: CDR1 MDHEN and CDR2 SYDVKM. The CDR3 loop reads CASHSYDEQFF. For the CDR3, the DNA is TGTGCCAGCCATTCCTACGATGAGCAGTTCTTC.

This clonotype was picked up a small number of times. V usage is TRBV7-2 and J usage is TRBJ1-4; 7 positions match TRBD1. Germline CDR1 SGHTA, CDR2 FQGNSA. This CDR3 region has 16 residues. Trimming removed 4 bases from V and 8 bases from J; junction bases left unmatched: 13. The CDR3: CASSSQPGGNGEKLFF. DNA of the CDR3: TGTGCCAGCAGCTCTCAACCAGGGGGTAATGGAGAAAAACTGTTTTTT.

This clonotype was picked up many times. This sequence joins TRBV5-1 and TRBJ1-2, with D unclear. The CDR3 consists of 16 residues. The germline CDR1 and CDR2 sequences are SGHRS and YFSETQ. Trimming took 0 bases from V and 8 from J, leaving 20 bases between them. The CDR3 loop reads CASSLAGTRVEGGYTF. In nucleotides, the CDR3 is TGCGCCAGCAGCTTGGCGGGTACGCGGGTGGAAGGCGGCTACACCTTC.

This clonotype has ten or more counts. The genes are TRBV6-1 and TRBJ2-1; 9 bases match TRBD1. V gave up 6 bases and J gave up 0 bases; unmatched junction bases: 9. The CDR3 is 17 amino acids. The germline V gene encodes CDR1 MNHNS and CDR2 SASEGT. Here the CDR3 DNA reads TGTGCCAGCAGATGGTTAGGGACAGGGAGCTCCTACAATGAGCAGTTCTTC. This translates into CASRWLGTGSSYNEQFF.

The chain is built from TRBV5-8 and TRBJ2-1, with D possibly being TRBD1 or TRBD2 (5 bases each). V lost 4 bases, J lost 0 bases, and 17 bases lay in between. The germline gives CDR1 SGHTS, CDR2 YDEGEE. The CDR3 is 17 amino acids. The CDR3 reads CASSLSGPFSSYNEQFF. For the CDR3, the DNA is TGTGCCAGCAGCCTATCGGGACCCTTCAGCTCCTACAATGAGCAGTTCTTC. The full variable domain, completed using reference TRBV5-8 and TRBJ2-1, is EAGVTQSPTHLIKTRGQQATLRCSPISGHTSVYWYQQALGLGLQFLLWYDEGEERNRGNFPPRFSGRQFPNYSSELNVNALELEDSALYLCASSLSGPFSSYNEQFFGPGTRLTVL.

The chain's CDR3 is CASSVTIQETQYF. The CDR3 nucleotides are TGTGCCAGCAGCGTGACGATCCAAGAGACCCAGTACTTC. J is TRBJ2-5 and V is TRBV4-2; no clear D gene. The CDR3 sequence is 13 residues long. From germline, CDR1 is LGHNA and CDR2 YNFKEQ. Trimming cost V 5 bases and J 1 base, with 8 bases left between them.

The rearrangement uses TRBV28 and TRBJ2-1; D might be TRBD1 (6 bases). With 6 bases removed from V and 5 bases from J, the gap between germline ends came to 20 bases. CDR1 is MDHEN and CDR2 is SYDVKM in the germline V gene. CDR3 size: 16 residues. Here the CDR3 DNA reads TGTGCCAGCAGCTCCGCCGGGACACGGACCCACAATGAGCAGTTCTTC. Translated: CASSSAGTRTHNEQFF.

Comments on this clonotype: Germline is not matched at one junction end, which may reflect a read error. The chain recombines TRBV5-1 with TRBJ2-5, with 13 bases aligning to TRBD2. The V gene's germline CDR1 is SGHRS and CDR2 YFSETQ. The CDR3 consists of 15 residues. This CDR3 reads CVSKNGLAGEETQYF. In DNA, the CDR3 is TGCGTCAGCAAAAACGGACTAGCGGGAGAAGAGACCCAGTACTTC.

This clonotype was counted many times. This chain links TRBV18 with TRBJ1-1; D uncertain. The V and J ends lost 1 base and 7 bases respectively, with 16 bases between them. This CDR3 spans 15 amino acids. In germline, CDR1 is KGHSH, CDR2 LQKENI. CDR3 residues: CASSPRKLGTHEAFF. The CDR3 nucleotides read TGTGCCAGCTCACCACGAAAGTTGGGCACGCATGAAGCTTTCTTT.

On this clonotype itself: A much larger clone differs by one base, so this may be a read error. CDR3: CASSLVLGYGYIF. DNA for the CDR3: TGTGCCAGCAGTTTAGTTCTGGGGTACGGCTACATCTTC. The V and J genes are TRBV12-3 or TRBV12-4 and TRBJ1-2; D is uncertain. There are 13 residues in the CDR3.

The V call is TRBV30, the J call TRBJ1-2, with a weak D call TRBD1 (5 bases). Germline lookup yields CDR1 GTSNPN and CDR2 SVGIG (reference sequence). V was shortened by 2 bases and J by 7 bases, with 23 bases between the two germline ends. This CDR3 spans 16 amino acids. CDR3 nucleotides: TGTGCCTGGAGTCGTACCGGCAGGGTAGCTGGGGGTGGCTACACCTTC. It translates to CAWSRTGRVAGGGYTF.

As for this clonotype: Being one base from a much bigger clone, this may be a read error. This chain links TRBV7-2 with TRBJ2-5; D may be TRBD2 (5 bases). This CDR3 contains 12 residues. Trimming took 2 bases from V and 9 from J, leaving 10 bases between them. Germline V gene lookup returns CDR1 SGHTA and CDR2 FQGNSA. CDR3 nucleotide sequence: TGTGCCAGCAGCTTAATGGCGGAGGCCCAGTACTTC. It encodes CASSLMAEAQYF.